The clone carrying this T cell receptor (beta chain) was observed many times. No antigen is known for it. The CDR3 sequence is 16 residues long. Germline-derived CDR1 and CDR2 are SNHLY and FYNNEI. Unmatched junction bases numbered 10, after V lost 4 bases and J lost 2 bases. This sample stems from a study of regulatory T cells in long-lasting Graves disease. Study conclusions and caveats: TRBV28, TRBJ1-2 and TRBJ2-5 were segments that persistent disease favored. Results may be inaccurate due to the small sample size.

Time point described: newly diagnosed GD, antithyroid drugs for less than 3 months. Researchers made the TCR library from RNA that was extracted from PBMCs. The diagnosis of Graves' disease used American Thyroid Association guidelines. In this cohort, patients came from an endocrinology department located in Xi'an, China. HTBI primers from iRepertoire and Arm-PCR of CDR3 regions yielded the TCR beta libraries. TCRdb reprocessed the multiplex PCR reads with MiXCR, giving one entry per CDR3 protein. The sample lists 300,000 to 400,000 distinct CDR3 sequences; about 14% were seen once. The rearrangement uses TRBV2 and TRBJ2-5, with 7 bases matching TRBD2. Sequencing was performed on peripheral blood mononuclear cells (PBMCs), taken at new diagnosis, from a patient treated with antithyroid drugs. This clonotype originated in a female donor with Graves disease. CDR3 in DNA: TGTGCCAGCAGTGGGGGTAGACTAGCCCTTCAAGAGACCCAGTACTTC. Amino acids: CASSGGRLALQETQYF.